The source of this TCR beta chain is a study of T cell responses to AZD1222 COVID-19 vaccine. With respect to this clone: Other nucleotide sequences from this sample produce the same CDR3.

Profiling relied on immunoSEQ multiplex PCR, and the TCRdb table lists in-frame clones only, not all of them. Among about 150,000 clones listed, 80% to 95% were seen once. The CDR3 loop spans 14 amino acids. Germline CDR1 is SGHRS and CDR2 is YFSETQ. The V and J ends lost 0 bases and 1 base respectively, with 7 bases between them. The sequence was collected from an adult in good health. This chain joins TRBV5-1 and TRBJ2-5, with D unresolved. Sequenced material: peripheral blood, taken on day 0 of AZD1222 vaccination. Here the CDR3 DNA reads TGCGCCAGCAGCTTGGTCGTGGGCCAAGAGACCCAGTACTTC. This sequence encodes CASSLVVGQETQYF.